This TCR beta chain was retrieved from a study of shared clonotypes between healthy human individuals. Some clones are missing from TCRdb's copy, which holds only in-frame ones; the method was immunoSEQ multiplex PCR. This sample carries about 680,000 clones, about 74% of them seen once, and the ten largest clones take 1.5% to 2%. CDR3 size: 16 residues. Looked up from germline, CDR1 is SGHRS and CDR2 is YFSETQ. V was pared by 3 bases and J by 2 bases, with 7 bases of the junction left unmatched. The chain is built from TRBV5-1 and TRBJ1-2; 10 bases line up with TRBD1. Sequencing input: memory CD4+ T cells sorted from blood. The subset is: CD45RA-negative fraction. The clonotype comes from a woman aged 25-40 years in good health. DNA for the CDR3: TGCGCCAGCAGCTACCGACAGGGGGCTTTAAACTATGGCTACACCTTC. It codes for CASSYRQGALNYGYTF.